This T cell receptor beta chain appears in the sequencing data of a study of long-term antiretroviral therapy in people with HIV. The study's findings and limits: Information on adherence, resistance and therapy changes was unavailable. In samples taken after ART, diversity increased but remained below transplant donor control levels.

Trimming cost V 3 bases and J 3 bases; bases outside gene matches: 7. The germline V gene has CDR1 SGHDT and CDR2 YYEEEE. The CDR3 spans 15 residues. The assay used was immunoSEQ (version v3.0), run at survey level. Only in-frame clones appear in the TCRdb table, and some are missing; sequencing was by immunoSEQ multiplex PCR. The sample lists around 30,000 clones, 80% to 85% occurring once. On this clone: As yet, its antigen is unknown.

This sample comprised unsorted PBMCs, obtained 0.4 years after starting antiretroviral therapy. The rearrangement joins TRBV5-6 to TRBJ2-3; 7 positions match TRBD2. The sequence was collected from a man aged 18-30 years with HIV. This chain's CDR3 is CASSSLGLVTDTQYF. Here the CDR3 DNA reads TGTGCCAGCAGCTCCCTCGGACTAGTAACAGATACGCAGTATTTT.